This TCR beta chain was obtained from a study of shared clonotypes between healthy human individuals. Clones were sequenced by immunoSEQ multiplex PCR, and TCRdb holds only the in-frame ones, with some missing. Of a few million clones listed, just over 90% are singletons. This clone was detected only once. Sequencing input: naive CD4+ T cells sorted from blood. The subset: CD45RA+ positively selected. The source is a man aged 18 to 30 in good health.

The CDR3 region has the DNA TGTGCCAGCAGCAAAAGTCCGGGACAGGGGCTCTACGAGCAGTACTTC. It codes for CASSKSPGQGLYEQYF. The rearrangement uses TRBV7-2 and TRBJ2-7, with 10 bases identical to TRBD1. Germline V gives CDR1 SGHTA, CDR2 FQGNSA. After removal of 5 bases from V and 3 bases from J, the junction contained 10 bases not matched to a gene. This CDR3 spans 16 amino acids.